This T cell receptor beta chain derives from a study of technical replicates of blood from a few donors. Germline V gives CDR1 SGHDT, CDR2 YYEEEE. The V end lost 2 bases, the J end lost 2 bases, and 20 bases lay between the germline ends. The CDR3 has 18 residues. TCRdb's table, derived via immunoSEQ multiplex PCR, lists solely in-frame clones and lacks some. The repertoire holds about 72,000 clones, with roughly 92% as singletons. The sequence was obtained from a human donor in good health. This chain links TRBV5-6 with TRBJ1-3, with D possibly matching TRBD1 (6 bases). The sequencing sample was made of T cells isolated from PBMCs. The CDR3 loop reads CASSLTGKSVRAGNTIYF. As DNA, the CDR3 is TGTGCCAGCAGCTTAACAGGGAAAAGTGTAAGGGCTGGAAACACCATATATTTT.